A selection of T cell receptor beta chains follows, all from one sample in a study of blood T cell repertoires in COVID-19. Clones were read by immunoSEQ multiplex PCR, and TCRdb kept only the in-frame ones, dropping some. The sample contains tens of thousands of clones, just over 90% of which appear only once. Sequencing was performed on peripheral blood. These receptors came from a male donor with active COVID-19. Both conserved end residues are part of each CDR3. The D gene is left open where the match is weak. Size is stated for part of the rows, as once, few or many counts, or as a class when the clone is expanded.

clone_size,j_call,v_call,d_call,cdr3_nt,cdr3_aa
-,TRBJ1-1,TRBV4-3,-,TGCGCCAGCAGCCAATATAGGACGGGATTGAACACTGAAGCTTTCTTT,CASSQYRTGLNTEAFF
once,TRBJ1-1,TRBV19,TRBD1,TGTGCCAGTAGCCTGTCACTCGGGACAGCTATGAACACTGAAGCTTTCTTT,CASSLSLGTAMNTEAFF
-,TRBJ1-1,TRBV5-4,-,TGTGCCAGCAGCTTCGACTCGACTGAAGCTTTCTTT,CASSFDSTEAFF
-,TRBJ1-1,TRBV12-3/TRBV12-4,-,TGTGCCAGCAGCTCTCAGGGATACACTGAAGCTTTCTTT,CASSSQGYTEAFF
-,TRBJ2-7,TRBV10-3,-,TGTGCCATCAGTGCTGGAGGCGAGCAGTACTTC,CAISAGGEQYF
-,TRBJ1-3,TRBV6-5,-,TGTGCCAGCAGTCTTCGGAGCTCTGGAAACACCATATATTTT,CASSLRSSGNTIYF
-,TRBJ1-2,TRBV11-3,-,TGTGCCAGCAGCTTAGTGAGGGGGATTAACTATGGCTACACCTTC,CASSLVRGINYGYTF
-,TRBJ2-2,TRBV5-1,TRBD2,TGCGCCAGCAGCACTGGACTAGCGGGGGGCACCGGGGAGCTGTTTTTT,CASSTGLAGGTGELFF
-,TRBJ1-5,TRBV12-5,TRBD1,TGTGCTAGTGGTTTGCAGACGACAGGGCGACAGCCCCAGCATTTT,CASGLQTTGRQPQHF
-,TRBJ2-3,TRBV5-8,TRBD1,TGTGCCAGCAGCTTCCGGAGGACAGGGGGTTCAGATACGCAGTATTTT,CASSFRRTGGSDTQYF
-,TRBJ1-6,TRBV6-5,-,TGTGCCAGCAGTTTACAGCCGGGGAGGGTCCATTCACCCCTCCACTTT,CASSLQPGRVHSPLHF
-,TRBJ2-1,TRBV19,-,TGTGCCACCTCCGACAGGCGGACTCAGCAGTTCTTC,CATSDRRTQQFF
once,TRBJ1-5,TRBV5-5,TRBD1,TGTGCCAGCAGCTTAGAGGACAGGGGGAATCAGCCCCAGCATTTT,CASSLEDRGNQPQHF
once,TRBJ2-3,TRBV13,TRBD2,TGTGCCAGCAGCACTAGGGTAGCGGGGGGGACCACAGATACGCAGTATTTT,CASSTRVAGGTTDTQYF
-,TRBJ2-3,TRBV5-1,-,TGCGCCAGCAGCTTGTTTTCCCCTAGCACAGATACGCAGTATTTT,CASSLFSPSTDTQYF
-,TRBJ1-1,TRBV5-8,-,TGTGCCAGCAGCTTCGGGGGGGCGGGTTCATCCCCTGAAGCTTTCTTT,CASSFGGAGSSPEAFF
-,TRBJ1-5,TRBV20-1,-,TGCAGTGCTAGTTACGGTCCCAATCAGCCCCAGCATTTT,CSASYGPNQPQHF
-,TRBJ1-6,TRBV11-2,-,TGTGCCAGCAGCTTAGTTGCAGCGGATAATTCACCCCTCCACTTT,CASSLVAADNSPLHF
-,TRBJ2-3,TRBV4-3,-,TGCGCCAGCAGCCAAGAACCCCCCCCGGGGGGCTTTGATACGCAGTATTTT,CASSQEPPPGGFDTQYF
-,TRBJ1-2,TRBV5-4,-,TGTGCCAGCAGCTTGCAAAGTCAGGACAAGTATGGCTACACCTTC,CASSLQSQDKYGYTF
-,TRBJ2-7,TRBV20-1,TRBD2,TGCAGTGCTAGTACACCAGGACTAGCGGAATACGAGCAGTACTTC,CSASTPGLAEYEQYF
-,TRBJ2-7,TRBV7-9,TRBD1,TGTGCCAGCAGCATACGGACCGGACAGGGCTTCCACGAGCAGTACTTC,CASSIRTGQGFHEQYF
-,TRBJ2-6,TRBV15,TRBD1,TGTGCCACCAGCAGAGGGGGGACAGAATTTTCTGGGGCCAACGTCCTGACTTTC,CATSRGGTEFSGANVLTF
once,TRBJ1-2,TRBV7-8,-,TGTGCCAGCAGCCCGTCCGGGACAATGAACTATGGCTACACCTTC,CASSPSGTMNYGYTF
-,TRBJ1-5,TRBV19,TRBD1,TGTGCCAGTAGTATGACCGGGACAGGTTACAATCAGCCCCAGCATTTT,CASSMTGTGYNQPQHF
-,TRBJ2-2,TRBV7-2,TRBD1,TGTGCCAGCAGCTTATCCGGGACAGGGCGTGGGGAGCTGTTTTTT,CASSLSGTGRGELFF
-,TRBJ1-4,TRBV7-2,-,TGTGCCAGCAGCTTTGGAGGGCTCGGTAATGAAAAACTGTTTTTT,CASSFGGLGNEKLFF
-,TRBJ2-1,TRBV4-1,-,TGCGCCAGCAGCCAAGAGGTATGGGCTGAGCAGTTCTTC,CASSQEVWAEQFF
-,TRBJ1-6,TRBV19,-,TGTGCCAGTAGCAATCCCCGGGCAGGGAATAATTCACCCCTCCACTTT,CASSNPRAGNNSPLHF
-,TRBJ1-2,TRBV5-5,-,TGTGCCAGCAGCTCGGACGGCCAGGGCCGGTGGTATGGCTACACCTTC,CASSSDGQGRWYGYTF
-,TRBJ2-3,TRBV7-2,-,TGTGCCAGCAGCTTTTCTCAGGGCATTACAGATACGCAGTATTTT,CASSFSQGITDTQYF
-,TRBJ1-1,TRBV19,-,TGTGCCAGTACCAAATTAAACAGGGAGAACACTGAAGCTTTCTTT,CASTKLNRENTEAFF
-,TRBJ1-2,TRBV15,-,TGTGCCACCAGCAGATCTCCGACAGCCAGTTATGGCTACACCTTC,CATSRSPTASYGYTF
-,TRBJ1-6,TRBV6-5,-,TGTGCCACCATGAGAGGGACGGGGGGTTCACCCCTCCACTTT,CATMRGTGGSPLHF
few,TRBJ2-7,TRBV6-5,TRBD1,TGTGCCAGCAGGAGACAGGGGGTCTCCCTTGGGGAGCAGTACTTC,CASRRQGVSLGEQYF
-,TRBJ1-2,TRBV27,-,TGTGCCAGCACTCAACCCGGGGGGGGGTACGGCTACACCTTC,CASTQPGGGYGYTF
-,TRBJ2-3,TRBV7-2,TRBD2,TGTGCCAGCAGCTTAGCTCAGACTAGCGGGGGGCATACGCAGTATTTT,CASSLAQTSGGHTQYF
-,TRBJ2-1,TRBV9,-,TGTGCCAGCAGCGTTGGGACGGTGGAGGGCTGGTCCTACAATGAGCAGTTCTTC,CASSVGTVEGWSYNEQFF
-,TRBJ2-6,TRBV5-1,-,TGCGCCAGCAGCTTGGGCCCAGGGTCGACGGGGGCCAACGTCCTGACTTTC,CASSLGPGSTGANVLTF
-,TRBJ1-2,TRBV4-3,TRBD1,TGCGCCAGCAGCCAGGGGCCGAGACAGGGCGGGGATGGCTACACCTTC,CASSQGPRQGGDGYTF
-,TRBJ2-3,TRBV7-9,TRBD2,TGTGCCAGCGGACTAGCGGGGGGCACAGATACGCAGTATTTT,CASGLAGGTDTQYF
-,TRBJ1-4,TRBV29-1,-,TGCAGCGTTGTTACAACTAATGAAAAACTGTTTTTT,CSVVTTNEKLFF